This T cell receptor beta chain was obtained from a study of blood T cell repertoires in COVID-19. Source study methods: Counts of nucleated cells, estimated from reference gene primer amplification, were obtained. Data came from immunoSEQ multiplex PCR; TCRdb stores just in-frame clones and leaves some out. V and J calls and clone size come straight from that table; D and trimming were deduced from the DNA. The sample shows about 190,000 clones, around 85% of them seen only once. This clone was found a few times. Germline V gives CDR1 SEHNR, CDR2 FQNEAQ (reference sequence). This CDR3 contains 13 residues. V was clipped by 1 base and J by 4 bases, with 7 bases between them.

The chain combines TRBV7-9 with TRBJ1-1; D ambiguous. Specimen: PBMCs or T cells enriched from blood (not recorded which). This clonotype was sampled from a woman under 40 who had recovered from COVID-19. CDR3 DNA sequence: TGTGCCAGCAGCTTAGGTATCGGCACTGAAGCTTTCTTT. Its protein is CASSLGIGTEAFF.